This T cell receptor (beta chain) was documented in a study of shared clonotypes between healthy human individuals. Study conclusions and caveats: Memory subsets generally showed lower estimated richness than naive subsets.

In the case of this clone: Antigen: not known.

The method was immunoSEQ multiplex PCR; TCRdb's version includes in-frame clones alone and lacks a portion of them. The sample lists hundreds of thousands of clones, 74% occurring once. This CDR3 is 15 amino acids long. Germline CDR1 and CDR2: PRHDT and FYEKMQ (reference sequence). V lost 3 bases and J 2 bases, leaving 8 bases between the germline ends. What was sequenced was memory CD4+ T cells sorted from blood. Subset in this sample: CD45RA-negative fraction. This receptor was obtained from a young woman in good health. This chain uses TRBV13 with TRBJ2-6; tentative D call: TRBD1 (5 bases). Here the CDR3 DNA reads TGTGCCAGCAGCTTTAGGGGAACTGGGGCCAACGTCCTGACTTTC. Amino acids: CASSFRGTGANVLTF.